The rows below give T cell receptor beta chains drawn from one sample of a study of T cell repertoires in cytomegalovirus infection. TCRdb re-derived calls from the reads in MiXCR, one entry per CDR3 protein. Of some 680,000 distinct CDR3 sequences in the sample, less than 40% are singletons; the top ten hold around 3%. Input material: PBMCs. Source of these receptors: a human donor in good health (CMV status not recorded). Some clones in this sample may be carry-over from other donors' samples. Both conserved end residues are part of each CDR3. The D gene is left open where the match is weak. Size is omitted from some rows. Given values are once, few, many or a class for expanded clones.

abundance	v_gene	j_gene	d_gene	CDR3nt	CDR3aa
-	TRBV12-3/TRBV12-4	TRBJ2-2	-	TGTGCCAGCAGTTTAGGGACTACGTCCGGGGAGCTGTTTTTT	CASSLGTTSGELFF
few	TRBV5-4	TRBJ2-3	-	TGTGCCAGCAGTATCTACGGCACAGATACGCAGTATTTT	CASSIYGTDTQYF
many	TRBV7-2	TRBJ1-2	-	TGTGCCAGCAGCTTACTTGGCAGGGGAGCTAACTATGGCTACACCTTC	CASSLLGRGANYGYTF
-	TRBV7-3	TRBJ1-3	-	TGTGCCAGCAGCTTAAGACCGGCGGGCAGCTCTTCCTCTGGAAACACCATATATTTT	CASSLRPAGSSSSGNTIYF
-	TRBV5-6	TRBJ1-1	-	TGTGCCAGCAGCCGGCAGAGGGGGAACACTGAAGCTTTCTTT	CASSRQRGNTEAFF
few	TRBV5-4	TRBJ1-2	TRBD1	TGTGCCAGCAGTCACGGACAGGGGGCACAGATTGTCTATGGCTACACCTTC	CASSHGQGAQIVYGYTF
once	TRBV28	TRBJ2-7	TRBD1	TGTGCCAGCAGTTTTGGACAGGGGCACGACGAGCAGTACTTC	CASSFGQGHDEQYF
-	TRBV20-1	TRBJ1-3	-	TGCAGTGCCCAGGGACATCTCTCTGGAAACACCATATATTTT	CSAQGHLSGNTIYF
-	TRBV20-1	TRBJ2-4	-	TGCAGTGCTTCCCGTATACGGGCCAAAAACATTCAGTACTTC	CSASRIRAKNIQYF
-	TRBV27	TRBJ1-2	-	TGTGCCAGCAGTGTTAACGACAGGAGGGACTATGGCTACACCTTC	CASSVNDRRDYGYTF
few	TRBV7-3	TRBJ2-2	-	TGTGCCAGCAGATACCCCCCCGGGGAGCTGTTTTTT	CASRYPPGELFF
few	TRBV28	TRBJ2-7	TRBD2	TGTGCCAGCAGTTCCAGCCGGACTAGTCACTCCTACGAGCAGTACTTC	CASSSSRTSHSYEQYF
-	TRBV7-6	TRBJ2-1	-	TGTGCCAGCAGCTTAGGCGACCTCCCCTACAATGAGCAGTTCTTC	CASSLGDLPYNEQFF
many	TRBV12-3/TRBV12-4	TRBJ1-1	-	TGTGCCAGCAGCCCAACAAGAAACACTGAAGCTTTCTTT	CASSPTRNTEAFF
many	TRBV28	TRBJ1-4	-	TGTGCCAGCAGTTCCCAGGGCGGTGAAAAACTGTTTTTT	CASSSQGGEKLFF
-	TRBV7-2	TRBJ2-1	TRBD1	TGTGCCAGCAGTTCCGGGACAGGGGGCATGTCGGAACCTATCTCCTACAATGAGCAGTTCTTC	CASSSGTGGMSEPISYNEQFF
few	TRBV20-1	TRBJ1-5	-	TGCAGTGCTAGAGATGGTCCCAGGGCTGATCAGCCCCAGCATTTT	CSARDGPRADQPQHF
-	TRBV3-1	TRBJ1-6	TRBD1	TGTGCCAGCAGCCCGGGACAGGGGGCTTATTCACCCCTCCACTTT	CASSPGQGAYSPLHF
-	TRBV9	TRBJ2-7	-	TGTGCCAGCCAGTTGGCTCCAGGGGCTGGCTACGAGCAGTACTTC	CASQLAPGAGYEQYF
-	TRBV29-1	TRBJ1-2	-	TGCAGCGTTGATGCAAGGGCAAATGGCTACACCTTC	CSVDARANGYTF
-	TRBV5-1	TRBJ1-2	-	TGCGCCAGCCGGAGGGAGGCCCCCTATGGCTACACCTTC	CASRREAPYGYTF
-	TRBV7-6	TRBJ2-1	TRBD1	TGTGCCAGCAGCTTGGACTTACCGGGACAGCTCTACAATGAGCAGTTCTTC	CASSLDLPGQLYNEQFF
few	TRBV11-2	TRBJ2-3	-	TGTGCCAGCAGCCCTAAGAGCGGAACCTTCACAGATACGCAGTATTTT	CASSPKSGTFTDTQYF
-	TRBV5-1	TRBJ2-3	-	TGCGCCAGCAGCTTGACACGAAAAGGGACAGATACGCAGTATTTT	CASSLTRKGTDTQYF
-	TRBV18	TRBJ1-4	-	TGTGCCAGCTCACCACTGGGGAACCGGGCCGGCGTAATTTTT	CASSPLGNRAGVIF
-	TRBV5-6	TRBJ2-1	-	TGTGCCAGCAGCTTGGCGCCAGCCGAGCAGTTCTTC	CASSLAPAEQFF
-	TRBV20-1	TRBJ2-3	-	TGCAGTGGGGTCGGCCTAGCGATATCAGATACGCAGTATTTT	CSGVGLAISDTQYF
-	TRBV10-3	TRBJ2-1	TRBD2	TGTGCCATCAGTGGGGGACTAGGGAGCAATGAGCAGTTCTTC	CAISGGLGSNEQFF
-	TRBV28	TRBJ2-7	TRBD2	TGTGCCAGCAGTTTAGGGACTAGACCCTACGAGCAGTACTTC	CASSLGTRPYEQYF
-	TRBV6-1	TRBJ1-5	-	TGTGACAGCAGTGTAAAAGGAGGCAATCAGCCCCAGCATTTT	CDSSVKGGNQPQHF
-	TRBV20-1	TRBJ2-7	TRBD2	TGCAGTGCTCCCCGGACTAGCGGGAGTGGAGAGCAGTACTTC	CSAPRTSGSGEQYF
-	TRBV12-3/TRBV12-4	TRBJ2-2	TRBD2	TGTGCCAGCAGTAAAGGACTAGCGGGGGCGAACACCGGGGAGCTGTTTTTT	CASSKGLAGANTGELFF
few	TRBV5-1	TRBJ2-7	-	TGCGCCAGCAGCTTGTTTGGGACGGCGAGCTCCTACGAGCAGTACTTC	CASSLFGTASSYEQYF
-	TRBV19	TRBJ2-7	-	TGTGCCAGTAGTATAACGGGACTGTTGAACTACGAGCAGTACTTC	CASSITGLLNYEQYF
few	TRBV7-6	TRBJ2-7	TRBD2	TGTGCTAGCAGCTTAGGTTCCGGGGGGGACGAGCAGTACTTC	CASSLGSGGDEQYF
-	TRBV27	TRBJ2-1	TRBD2	TGTGCCAGCGCCCTACGGGCGGGAGAATCCTACAATGAGCAGTTCTTC	CASALRAGESYNEQFF
few	TRBV24-1	TRBJ2-3	-	TGTGCCACCAGTGATTCGGGGCGGGCAGATACGCAGTATTTT	CATSDSGRADTQYF
-	TRBV7-9	TRBJ2-1	-	TGTGCCAGCAGCTCAGACGGGTGGCAGTTCTTC	CASSSDGWQFF
few	TRBV7-9	TRBJ1-2	TRBD1	TGTGCCAGCAGCGGACGGCTACAGGGGCCCACGGGCTACACCTTC	CASSGRLQGPTGYTF
-	TRBV12-5	TRBJ2-3	TRBD1	TGTGCTAGTGGCAGAGGACAGGGGGTTCGCACAGATACGCAGTATTTT	CASGRGQGVRTDTQYF
few	TRBV19	TRBJ2-3	TRBD1	TGTGCCAGTTGGGACAGTAGCACAGATACGCAGTATTTT	CASWDSSTDTQYF
few	TRBV20-1	TRBJ2-3	TRBD2	TGCAGTGCTAGAGGCGCTAGCGGGATTTTGGATACGCAGTATTTT	CSARGASGILDTQYF
few	TRBV25-1	TRBJ2-1	-	TGTGCCAGCAGTCTCCCGGGTTCACGCTACAATGAGCAGTTCTTC	CASSLPGSRYNEQFF
-	TRBV7-8	TRBJ2-5	-	TGTGCCAGCAGCACCTCGGGGTTGGAGACCCAGTACTTC	CASSTSGLETQYF
few	TRBV19	TRBJ1-2	-	TGTGCCAGTGGGAAAGCGGGGTCTAACTATGGCTACACCTTC	CASGKAGSNYGYTF
-	TRBV2	TRBJ2-7	-	TGTGCCAGCAGTGAATCAGGGGTAGTGGACGAGCAGTACTTC	CASSESGVVDEQYF
-	TRBV20-1	TRBJ2-1	TRBD2	TGCAGTGGGAGCGGGGCTAGCGGGAGACTAAACAATGAGCAGTTCTTC	CSGSGASGRLNNEQFF
-	TRBV27	TRBJ2-3	TRBD2	TGTGCCAGCCCTGCTAGCGGGGGCGCAGATACGCAGTATTTT	CASPASGGADTQYF
many	TRBV11-2	TRBJ2-1	-	TGTGCCAGCAGTGTTAGGTTTATAGGGCTCCATCATGAGCAGTTCTTC	CASSVRFIGLHHEQFF
-	TRBV30	TRBJ2-7	-	TGTGCCTGGAGGGGGCAGGGAGGGGGAACCTACGAGCAGTACTTC	CAWRGQGGGTYEQYF
many	TRBV7-2	TRBJ1-1	-	TGTGCCAGCAGCCTAGTGAACAGCCTCATGAACACTGAAGCTTTCTTT	CASSLVNSLMNTEAFF
many	TRBV7-2	TRBJ2-4	-	TGTGCCAGCAGCTGGGGGATCGGTTCGAAAAACATTCAGTACTTC	CASSWGIGSKNIQYF